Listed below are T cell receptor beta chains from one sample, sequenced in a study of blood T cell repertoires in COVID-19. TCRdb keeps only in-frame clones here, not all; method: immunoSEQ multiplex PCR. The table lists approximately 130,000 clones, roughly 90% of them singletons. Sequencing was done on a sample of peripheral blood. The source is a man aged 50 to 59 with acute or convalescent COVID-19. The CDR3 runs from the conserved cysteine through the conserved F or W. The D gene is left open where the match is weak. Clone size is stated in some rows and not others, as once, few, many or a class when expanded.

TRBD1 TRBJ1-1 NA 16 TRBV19 TGTGCCAGTCGGCCAGACAGGGTTGGGTTCAGGCCTGAAGCTTTCTTT CASRPDRVGFRPEAFF
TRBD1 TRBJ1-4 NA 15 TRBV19 TGTGCCAGTAGTATACCAGGGGGCGCGGGTGAAAAACTGTTTTTT CASSIPGGAGEKLFF
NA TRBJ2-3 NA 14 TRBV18 TGTGCCAGCTCACCTCGGGGGAGTACAGATACGCAGTATTTT CASSPRGSTDTQYF
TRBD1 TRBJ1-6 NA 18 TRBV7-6 TGTGCCAGCAGCTTCGGGACAGGGGGCTTTTCCTATAATTCACCCCTCCACTTT CASSFGTGGFSYNSPLHF
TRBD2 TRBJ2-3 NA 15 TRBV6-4 TGTGCCAGCAGTGGGGCTAGCGGAAGCACAGATACGCAGTATTTT CASSGASGSTDTQYF
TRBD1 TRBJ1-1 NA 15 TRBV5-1 TGCGCCAGCAGCTGGGGACAGGGCCTGATTACTGAAGCTTTCTTT CASSWGQGLITEAFF
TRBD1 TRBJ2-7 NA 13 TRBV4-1 TGCGCCAGCAGCCATGGGACAGCCTACGAGCAGTACTTC CASSHGTAYEQYF
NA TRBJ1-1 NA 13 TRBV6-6 TGTGCCAGCAGTAGAGGAGAGACCACTGAAGCTTTCTTT CASSRGETTEAFF
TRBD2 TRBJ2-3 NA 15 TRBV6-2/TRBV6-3 TGTGCCAGCAGTTGGCCAGCGGGAGGGTCCGATACGCAGTATTTT CASSWPAGGSDTQYF
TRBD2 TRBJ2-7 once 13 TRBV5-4 TGTGCCAGCAGCTGGGTAGCGGGTGACGAGCAGTACTTC CASSWVAGDEQYF
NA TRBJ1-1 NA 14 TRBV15 TGTGCCACCAGCAGAGACAGGGCGAACACTGAAGCTTTCTTT CATSRDRANTEAFF
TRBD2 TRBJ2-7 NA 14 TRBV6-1 TGTGCCAGCTTTAGGGCGGGAGGCTCCTACGAGCAGTACTTC CASFRAGGSYEQYF
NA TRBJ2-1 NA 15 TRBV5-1 TGCGCCAGCACCCTTTCGGGGGGCGCGAGCAATGAGCAGTTCTTC CASTLSGGASNEQFF
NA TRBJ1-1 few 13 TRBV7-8 TGTGCCAGCAGGGGACAAGCGAACACTGAAGCTTTCTTT CASRGQANTEAFF
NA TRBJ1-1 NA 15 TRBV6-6 TGTGCCAGCAGTCAGCCCCGGGAAGGTGGCACTGAAGCTTTCTTT CASSQPREGGTEAFF
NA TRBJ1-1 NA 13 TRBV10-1 TGCGCCAGCAGTGAGTCTATGAACACTGAAGCTTTCTTT CASSESMNTEAFF
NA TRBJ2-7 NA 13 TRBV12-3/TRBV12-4 TGTGCCAGCAGCCGACAGGCCTCCTACGAGCAGTACTTC CASSRQASYEQYF
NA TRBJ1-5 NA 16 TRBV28 TGTGCCAGCAGTTGGTACAGGGTTACGAGCAATCAGCCCCAGCATTTT CASSWYRVTSNQPQHF
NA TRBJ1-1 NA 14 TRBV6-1 TGTGCCAGCAGTGAGACCCGCAGGGCCACTGAAGCTTTCTTT CASSETRRATEAFF
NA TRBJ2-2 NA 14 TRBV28 TGTGCCAGCAGTTATGTCCTGAACACCGGGGAGCTGTTTTTT CASSYVLNTGELFF
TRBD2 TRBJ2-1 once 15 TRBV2 TGTGCCAGCAGTGATCTTAGCGGGGGGGACAATGAGCAGTTCTTC CASSDLSGGDNEQFF
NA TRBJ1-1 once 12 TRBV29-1 TGCAGCTTTAACAGGCTGAACACTGAAGCTTTCTTT CSFNRLNTEAFF
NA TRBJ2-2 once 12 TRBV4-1 TGCGCCAGCAGCCATATGTCCGGGGAGCTGTTTTTT CASSHMSGELFF
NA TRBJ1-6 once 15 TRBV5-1 TGCGCCAGCAGGACGGAGGGAACCTATAATTCACCCCTCCACTTT CASRTEGTYNSPLHF
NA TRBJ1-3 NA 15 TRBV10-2 TGCGCCAGCAGTGAGAACGGAGACTCTGGAAACACCATATATTTT CASSENGDSGNTIYF
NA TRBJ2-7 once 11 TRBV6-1 TGTGCCAGCAGTGAAGTGGCAGGGCCGTACTTC CASSEVAGPYF
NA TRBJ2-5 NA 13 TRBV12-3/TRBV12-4 TGTGCCAGCACTGGAGGGAGGTGGGAGACCCAGTACTTC CASTGGRWETQYF
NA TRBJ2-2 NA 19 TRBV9 TGTGCCAGCAGCGTAGCAGGTGGTTGGTCGGGGTTCCCTACCGGGGAGCTGTTTTTT CASSVAGGWSGFPTGELFF
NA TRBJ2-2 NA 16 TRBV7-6 TGTGCCAGCAGTAACACCGGGACAAAGAACACCGGGGAGCTGTTTTTT CASSNTGTKNTGELFF
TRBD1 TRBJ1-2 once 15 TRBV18 TGTGCCAGCCTGGGACAGGGGGCCCCAATTTTGGGCTACACCTTC CASLGQGAPILGYTF
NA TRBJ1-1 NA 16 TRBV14 TGTGCCAGCAGCCAAGAAAGTAACAGAAAGAACACTGAAGCTTTCTTT CASSQESNRKNTEAFF
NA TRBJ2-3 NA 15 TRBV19 TGTGCCAGTAGAAGGACTGGATTCTTTTCCGATACGCAGTATTTT CASRRTGFFSDTQYF
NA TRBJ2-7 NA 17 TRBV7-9 TGTGCCAGCAGCCCCACCCTCGGACTACCCCTCTCCTACGAGCAGTACTTC CASSPTLGLPLSYEQYF
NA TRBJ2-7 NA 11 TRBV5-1 TGCGCCAGCAGTTCGGGGTACGAGCAGTACTTC CASSSGYEQYF
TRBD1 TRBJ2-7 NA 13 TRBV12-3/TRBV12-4 TGTGCCAGCAGTTTTCAGGGACAGGGCAAGCAGTACTTC CASSFQGQGKQYF
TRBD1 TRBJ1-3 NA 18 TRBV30 TGTGCCTGGGAACCCCGGGACAGGGGCCTCTCCTCTGGAAACACCATATATTTT CAWEPRDRGLSSGNTIYF
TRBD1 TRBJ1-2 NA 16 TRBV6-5 TGTGCCAGCAGTTACTCAACAGGGGGCCGCTTATATGGCTACACCTTC CASSYSTGGRLYGYTF
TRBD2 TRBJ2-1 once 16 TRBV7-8 TGTGCCAGCAGCCCCAGCGGGGGCAGCTCCTACAATGAGCAGTTCTTC CASSPSGGSSYNEQFF
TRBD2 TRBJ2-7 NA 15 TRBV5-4 TGTGCCAGCAGCCTTGGTAGCGGGAGCTCCCCCGAGCAGTACTTC CASSLGSGSSPEQYF
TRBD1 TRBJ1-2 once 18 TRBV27 TGTGCCAGCAGTTTACGACAGGGGGCAATAATGAATAACTATGGCTACACCTTC CASSLRQGAIMNNYGYTF
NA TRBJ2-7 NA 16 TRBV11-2 TGTGCCAGCAGCCCAGAGACAGGTGGGTTGTCCTACGAGCAGTACTTC CASSPETGGLSYEQYF
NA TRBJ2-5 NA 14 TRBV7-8 TGTGCCAGCAGCCTCCGGGCCGGGGTCGGGACCCAGTACTTC CASSLRAGVGTQYF
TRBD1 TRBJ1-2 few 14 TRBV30 TGTGCCTGGGAAAGGGGGCGAAGGAACTATGGCTACACCTTC CAWERGRRNYGYTF
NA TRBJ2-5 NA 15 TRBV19 TGTGCCAGTAGTATGGGTACTAGCCAAAGAGAGACCCAGTACTTC CASSMGTSQRETQYF
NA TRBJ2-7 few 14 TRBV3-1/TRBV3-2 TGTGCCAGCAGCCAAGTTAGGGGCCAGTACGAGCAGTACTTC CASSQVRGQYEQYF